A selection of T cell receptor beta chains follows, all from one sample in a study of cytomegalovirus exposure and HLA in healthy donors. Method: immunoSEQ multiplex PCR; TCRdb's copy keeps in-frame clones and lacks some. The sample includes 85,000 to 100,000 clones, approximately 81% of them seen just once. What was sequenced was PBMCs. The source of these receptors is a male donor in good health and CMV-seropositive. Each CDR3 is given with its conserved first and last residue. D genes are given only for firm matches. Rows give clone size only sometimes, using once, few, many, or a class for an expanded clone.

j_call clone_size cdr3_length v_call d_call cdr3_aa cdr3_nt
TRBJ1-6 . 16 TRBV6-5 . CASSYSRSSYNSPLHF TGTGCCAGCAGTTACTCAAGGAGCTCCTATAATTCACCCCTCCACTTT
TRBJ2-1 . 15 TRBV30 . CAWSRGTPPTDEQFF TGTGCCTGGAGTAGGGGGACCCCTCCAACGGATGAGCAGTTCTTC
TRBJ2-2 . 17 TRBV9 TRBD2 CASSSSSGGTNTGELFF TGTGCCAGCAGCTCATCTAGCGGGGGAACTAACACCGGGGAGCTGTTTTTT
TRBJ2-2 . 18 TRBV4-1 TRBD2 CASSQPWGLAGITGELFF TGCGCCAGCAGCCAACCGTGGGGCCTAGCGGGGATCACCGGGGAGCTGTTTTTT
TRBJ2-5 . 13 TRBV30 . CAWSGQGGETQYF TGTGCCTGGAGTGGACAGGGAGGAGAGACCCAGTACTTC
TRBJ2-7 . 13 TRBV30 . CAWSPPGHREQYF TGTGCCTGGAGTCCTCCGGGACATCGGGAGCAGTACTTC
TRBJ2-1 few 11 TRBV7-7 . CASSLGGEQFF TGTGCTAGCAGCTTAGGAGGTGAGCAGTTCTTC
TRBJ1-1 . 13 TRBV4-1 . CASSLDRNTEAFF TGCGCCAGCAGCTTAGACAGGAACACTGAAGCTTTCTTT
TRBJ2-7 . 11 TRBV30 . CAWIQGYEQYF TGTGCCTGGATCCAGGGATACGAGCAGTACTTC
TRBJ2-5 once 12 TRBV7-8 . CASSTEGKTQYF TGTGCCAGCAGCACAGAAGGAAAGACCCAGTACTTC
TRBJ1-1 . 16 TRBV30 . CGGNWKTTGLNTEAFF TGCGGGGGGAACTGGAAGACGACAGGTCTGAACACTGAAGCTTTCTTT
TRBJ1-5 . 14 TRBV15 . CATSREGGGQPQHF TGTGCCACCAGCAGAGAGGGGGGTGGGCAGCCCCAGCATTTT
TRBJ2-5 once 15 TRBV12-5 TRBD1 CASHHSDRGSETQYF TGTGCTAGCCACCATTCGGACAGGGGGTCGGAGACCCAGTACTTC
TRBJ2-1 once 13 TRBV7-2 . CASSQLLRNEQFF TGTGCCAGCAGTCAACTCCTTAGAAATGAGCAGTTCTTC
TRBJ2-5 . 15 TRBV19 TRBD1 CASREGTGPQETQYF TGTGCCAGTAGGGAAGGGACAGGGCCACAAGAGACCCAGTACTTC
TRBJ2-5 . 14 TRBV19 TRBD1 CASSILGGGETQYF TGTGCCAGTAGTATTCTAGGGGGCGGGGAGACCCAGTACTTC
TRBJ1-1 . 15 TRBV5-6 . CASSLLTGLETEAFF TGTGCCAGCAGCTTGTTGACTGGGTTGGAAACTGAAGCTTTCTTT
TRBJ1-2 . 14 TRBV19 TRBD1 CASRPPDRGYGYTF TGTGCCAGTAGACCCCCTGACAGGGGCTATGGCTACACCTTC
TRBJ2-1 . 16 TRBV6-5 TRBD2 CASSYGQRGWVNEQFF TGTGCCAGCAGTTACGGGCAGCGGGGGTGGGTAAATGAGCAGTTCTTC
TRBJ1-4 . 15 TRBV30 TRBD1 CAWGGSGQGVEKLFF TGTGCCTGGGGGGGCTCAGGACAGGGGGTCGAAAAACTGTTTTTT